These 19 T cell receptor beta chains were all obtained from the same sample, sequenced in a study of blood T cell repertoires in COVID-19. The method was immunoSEQ multiplex PCR; TCRdb's version includes in-frame clones alone and lacks a portion of them. The repertoire holds 360,000 or so clones, with roughly 86% as singletons. The material sequenced was PBMCs or T cells enriched from blood (not recorded which). All receptors come from a woman aged 25 to 39 who had been exposed to COVID-19.

This sequence joins TRBV29-1 and TRBJ2-1, with TRBD2 matching over 11 bases. The germline V gene has CDR1 SQVTM and CDR2 ANQGSEA. The CDR3 runs to 15 residues. After removal of 3 bases from V and 3 bases from J, the junction contained 4 bases not matched to a gene. The DNA for the CDR3 is TGCAGCGTTGATCCGGGACTAGCGGACTACAATGAGCAGTTCTTC. Translation: CSVDPGLADYNEQFF.

This chain links TRBV18 with TRBJ1-3; 7 positions match TRBD1. The CDR3 contains 16 residues. The V gene's germline CDR1 is KGHSH and CDR2 LQKENI. V lost 3 bases and J lost 0; bases outside the gene matches: 5. CDR3 sequence reads: CASSPNNRGSGNTIYF. The CDR3 bases are TGTGCCAGCTCACCGAATAACAGGGGCTCTGGAAACACCATATATTTT.

The genes are TRBV5-1 and TRBJ2-7; 11 bases are shared with TRBD2. CDR1 and CDR2 (germline): SGHRS, YFSETQ. This CDR3 is 15 amino acids long. Losses at the gene ends were 4 bases for V and 0 bases for J; bases not matched to a gene: 3. For the CDR3, the DNA is TGCGCCAGCAGCCCGGGACTAGCGGTCTCCTACGAGCAGTACTTC. Translated: CASSPGLAVSYEQYF.

V is TRBV7-9 and J is TRBJ1-2, with a possible D match to TRBD1 (6 bases). CDR3 length: 11 residues. Trimming removed 6 bases from V and 6 bases from J, with 8 bases in between. The V gene's germline CDR1 is SEHNR and CDR2 FQNEAQ (reference sequence). CDR3 loop: CASRSGDGYTF. The CDR3 DNA follows: TGTGCCAGCAGATCAGGGGATGGCTACACCTTC.

This chain uses TRBV3-1 (or the pseudogene TRBV3-2) with TRBJ2-7, with 9 bases aligning to TRBD2. Germline-derived CDR1 and CDR2 are LGHDT and YNNKEL (reference sequence). Germline trimming cut 5 bases from V and 2 bases from J; bases unmatched to any gene: 4. This CDR3 is built from 14 residues. This CDR3 reads CASSGTSSAYEQYF. The DNA for the CDR3 is TGTGCCAGCAGCGGGACTAGCTCGGCCTACGAGCAGTACTTC.

V is TRBV7-8 and J is TRBJ2-1; the match to TRBD2 covers 7 bases. Germline-derived CDR1 and CDR2 are SGHVS and FQNEAQ. Trimming took 1 base from V and 0 from J; bases not matched to a gene: 12. This CDR3 has 19 residues. For the CDR3, the DNA is TGTGCCAGCAGCTTAGATCCTAGCGGAGACCTCCGCTCCTACAATGAGCAGTTCTTC. This sequence encodes CASSLDPSGDLRSYNEQFF.

The J gene is TRBJ2-3, the V gene TRBV6-5; maybe TRBD2 (6 bases). Germline lookup yields CDR1 MNHEY and CDR2 SVGAGI. The CDR3 contains 15 residues. V lost 0 bases, J lost 0 bases, and 7 bases lay in between. The DNA for the CDR3 is TGTGCCAGCAGTTACTCGGGGACTAGCACAGATACGCAGTATTTT. It is translated as CASSYSGTSTDTQYF.

V gene TRBV28 combines with J gene TRBJ2-7; perhaps TRBD2 as D (6 bases). The CDR3 consists of 15 residues. CDR1 is MDHEN and CDR2 is SYDVKM in the germline V gene. Trimming pared 6 bases from V and 0 bases from J, leaving 15 bases between. The chain's CDR3 is CASRPGTYSSYEQYF. The CDR3 region has the DNA TGTGCCAGCAGACCCGGGACTTATAGCTCCTACGAGCAGTACTTC.

DNA for the CDR3: TGCAGTGCTAGTAGTGGGACATATTCGAGCTACACCTTC. Amino acids: CSASSGTYSSYTF. V gene TRBV20-1 combines with J gene TRBJ1-2, with D possibly being TRBD1 (6 bases). This CDR3 has 13 amino acids. Germline V CDR1 and CDR2: DFQATT, SNEGSKA (reference sequence). Trimming shortened V by 3 bases and J by 9 bases, and 17 bases separated the two germline ends.

The CDR3, as DNA: TGTGCCAGCAGTTCACAGACCAACTATGGCTACACCTTC. Amino acids: CASSSQTNYGYTF. This chain joins TRBV28 and TRBJ1-2; D gene ambiguous. Germline assignment: CDR1 MDHEN and CDR2 SYDVKM. Trimming pared 4 bases from V and 2 bases from J, leaving 8 bases between. The CDR3 runs 13 residues.

The rearrangement joins TRBV9 to TRBJ2-3; TRBD1 matches at 9 bases. Germline CDR1 SGDLS, CDR2 YYNGEE. V gave up 3 bases and J gave up 3 bases; unmatched junction bases: 5. This CDR3 contains 15 residues. The chain's CDR3 is CASSERGQGTDTQYF. Written as DNA, the CDR3 is TGTGCCAGCAGCGAGAGGGGACAGGGTACAGATACGCAGTATTTT.

Only one count was recorded for this clone. The V gene is TRBV11-2, the J gene TRBJ1-3; D unclear. Germline V CDR1 and CDR2: SGHAT, FQNNGV. The CDR3 runs to 12 residues. V lost 1 base and J 8 bases, leaving 6 bases between the germline ends. The DNA of the CDR3 is TGTGCCAGCAGCTTAGTCGGGGACACCATATATTTT. This sequence encodes CASSLVGDTIYF.

The CDR3 is CAISTGPGSPLHF. The CDR3 bases are TGTGCCATCTCGACAGGGCCGGGATCACCCCTCCACTTT. The chain employs TRBV28 and TRBJ1-6, with 7 positions matching TRBD1. The germline CDR1 and CDR2 sequences are MDHEN and SYDVKM. Trimming removed 10 bases from V and 10 bases from J; junction bases left unmatched: 10. The CDR3 is 13 residues long.

The chain links TRBV10-2 to TRBJ2-7; weak D call: TRBD2 (6 bases). This CDR3 region has 15 residues. V lost 8 bases to trimming and J lost 4 bases, with 21 bases between them. Germline assignment: CDR1 WSHSY and CDR2 SAAADI. CDR3 DNA sequence: TGCGCCAGCTTACGAGTCGGGCCGGGGGTATACGAGCAGTACTTC. Its protein product is CASLRVGPGVYEQYF.

This clone came up once. The same CDR3 arises from other DNA sequences in this sample as well. The chain has TRBV28 and TRBJ1-2, with 8 bases that match TRBD1. The CDR3 is made up of 13 amino acids. The junction had 3 bases not matched to a gene; V was cut back by 4 bases and J by 5 bases. Germline loops: CDR1 MDHEN, CDR2 SYDVKM. CDR3 DNA sequence: TGTGCCAGCAGTTCTGGACAGGGATATGGCTACACCTTC. Translation gives CASSSGQGYGYTF.

The rearrangement uses TRBV5-4 and TRBJ2-6; no firm D call. CDR3 size: 15 residues. Germline V gene lookup returns CDR1 SGHNT and CDR2 YYREEE (reference sequence). Trimming cost V 0 bases and J 4 bases, with 8 bases left between them. CDR3: CASSLDSSGANVLTF. DNA for the CDR3: TGTGCCAGCAGCTTGGACAGCTCCGGGGCCAACGTCCTGACTTTC.

The CDR3 region is CASSSIGDSPYEQYF. The DNA of the CDR3 is TGTGCCAGCAGTTCTATCGGGGACAGTCCTTACGAGCAGTACTTC. The chain combines TRBV27 with TRBJ2-7, with 7 bases matching TRBD1. The CDR3 is 15 amino acids. Germline assignment: CDR1 MNHEY and CDR2 SMNVEV (reference sequence). The ends lost 4 bases at V and 4 bases at J; junction bases unmatched: 10.

This sequence joins TRBV24-1 and TRBJ2-2, with 8 bases lining up with TRBD1. CDR1 and CDR2 from the germline V gene are KGHDR and SFDVKD. The CDR3 runs 16 residues. Trimming at V came to 12 bases and at J to 0 bases, leaving 11 bases not matched to a gene. The CDR3 DNA sequence: TGTGCCTCAGGGACAGGTACTTCTGCGAACACCGGGGAGCTGTTTTTT. Encoded protein: CASGTGTSANTGELFF.

CDR3 residues: CATSSYSNQPQHF. DNA of the CDR3: TGTGCCACCAGTAGCTATAGCAATCAGCCCCAGCATTTT. The genes are TRBV24-1 and TRBJ1-5; D remains unclear. The germline V gene encodes CDR1 KGHDR and CDR2 SFDVKD. The CDR3 contains 13 residues. V was pared by 6 bases and J by 0 bases, with 5 bases between.